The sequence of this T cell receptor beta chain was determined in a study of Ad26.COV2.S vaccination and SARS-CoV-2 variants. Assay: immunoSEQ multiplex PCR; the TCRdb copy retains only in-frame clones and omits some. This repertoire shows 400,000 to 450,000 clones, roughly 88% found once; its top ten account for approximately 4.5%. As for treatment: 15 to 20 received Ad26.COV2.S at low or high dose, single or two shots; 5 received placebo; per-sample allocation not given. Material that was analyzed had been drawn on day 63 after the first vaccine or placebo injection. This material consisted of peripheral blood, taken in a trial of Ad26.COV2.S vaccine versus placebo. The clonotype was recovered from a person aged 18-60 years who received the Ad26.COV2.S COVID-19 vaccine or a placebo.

The CDR3 DNA follows: TGTGCCAGCAGCCTCCCGACGAACACCGGGGAGCTGTTTTTT. Translated, it gives CASSLPTNTGELFF. J is TRBJ2-2 and V is TRBV4-2; no clear D. The V gene lost 4 bases and the J gene lost 0 bases, with 6 bases spanning the gap. The V gene's germline CDR1 is LGHNA and CDR2 YNFKEQ. The CDR3 contains 14 residues.